Listed below are T cell receptor beta chains from one sample, sequenced in a study of OX40 agonist ivuxolimab in advanced cancers. Only in-frame clones appear in the TCRdb table, and some are missing; sequencing was by immunoSEQ multiplex PCR. Of about 60,000 clones listed, over 80% were seen once; the top ten hold around 3.9%. Specimen: CD4+ or CD8+ T cells sorted from blood, collected in a trial of the OX40 agonist ivuxolimab. These receptors all come from an adult with an advanced solid tumor such as melanoma, head and neck, liver or kidney cancer. CDR3s include the opening cysteine and the closing phenylalanine or tryptophan. A D gene is named only where the DNA matches it firmly. Size is stated for part of the rows, as once, few or many counts, or as a class when the clone is expanded.

d_call: TRBD1; clone_size: NA; v_call: TRBV13; j_call: TRBJ1-6; cdr3_length: 15; cdr3_nt: TGTGCCAGCAGCTTAGGCCGGGGCAGGGGGAGACCCCTCCACTTT; cdr3_aa: CASSLGRGRGRPLHF
d_call: NA; clone_size: NA; v_call: TRBV11-2; j_call: TRBJ2-3; cdr3_length: 15; cdr3_nt: TGTGCCAGCAGCTTAGGGCCCGGGGTGATAGATACGCAGTATTTT; cdr3_aa: CASSLGPGVIDTQYF
d_call: TRBD1; clone_size: NA; v_call: TRBV27; j_call: TRBJ1-1; cdr3_length: 15; cdr3_nt: TGTGCCAGCAGAGTTACCGGGACAGGGAAAACTGAAGCTTTCTTT; cdr3_aa: CASRVTGTGKTEAFF
d_call: NA; clone_size: NA; v_call: TRBV15; j_call: TRBJ2-2; cdr3_length: 13; cdr3_nt: TGTGCCACCAGCAGCGAAAACACCGGGGAGCTGTTTTTT; cdr3_aa: CATSSENTGELFF
d_call: NA; clone_size: once; v_call: TRBV7-9; j_call: TRBJ2-5; cdr3_length: 16; cdr3_nt: TGTGCCAGCAGCTCGGGACAAAAGAGGGACCAAGAGACCCAGTACTTC; cdr3_aa: CASSSGQKRDQETQYF
d_call: TRBD2; clone_size: NA; v_call: TRBV7-8; j_call: TRBJ2-5; cdr3_length: 15; cdr3_nt: TGTGCCAGCAACTTAGATGGTAGCGGGAGGGAGACCCAGTACTTC; cdr3_aa: CASNLDGSGRETQYF
d_call: NA; clone_size: NA; v_call: TRBV7-9; j_call: TRBJ1-2; cdr3_length: 13; cdr3_nt: TGTGCCAGCAGCCAGGACAGCCTACTATCCTACACCTTC; cdr3_aa: CASSQDSLLSYTF
d_call: NA; clone_size: NA; v_call: TRBV27; j_call: TRBJ2-3; cdr3_length: 11; cdr3_nt: TGTGCCAGCAGTTTGGGAAATACGCAGTATTTT; cdr3_aa: CASSLGNTQYF
d_call: TRBD2; clone_size: NA; v_call: TRBV5-4; j_call: TRBJ2-1; cdr3_length: 15; cdr3_nt: TGTGCCAGCAGCCCGGGACTAGCGGCGTACAATGAGCAGTTCTTC; cdr3_aa: CASSPGLAAYNEQFF
d_call: NA; clone_size: NA; v_call: TRBV28; j_call: TRBJ2-1; cdr3_length: 11; cdr3_nt: TGTGCCAGCAGTTTATTTTTTGAGCAGTTCTTC; cdr3_aa: CASSLFFEQFF
d_call: NA; clone_size: NA; v_call: TRBV5-8; j_call: TRBJ1-1; cdr3_length: 11; cdr3_nt: TGTGCCAGCAGCTTGTTTAGTGAAGCTTTCTTT; cdr3_aa: CASSLFSEAFF
d_call: NA; clone_size: once; v_call: TRBV4-3; j_call: TRBJ2-3; cdr3_length: 20; cdr3_nt: TGCGCCAGCAGCCTACAACCCCCAGAGTTGGTTCCCGGACTAACAGATACGCAGTATTTT; cdr3_aa: CASSLQPPELVPGLTDTQYF
d_call: TRBD1; clone_size: NA; v_call: TRBV5-6; j_call: TRBJ2-1; cdr3_length: 19; cdr3_nt: TGTGCCAGCAGCTTGGATCTCCAACTGGGACAGGGATTCTACAATGAGCAGTTCTTC; cdr3_aa: CASSLDLQLGQGFYNEQFF
d_call: TRBD1; clone_size: few; v_call: TRBV27; j_call: TRBJ1-1; cdr3_length: 14; cdr3_nt: TGTGCCAGCAGTTTGGACAGGGCGAACACTGAAGCTTTCTTT; cdr3_aa: CASSLDRANTEAFF
d_call: TRBD2; clone_size: NA; v_call: TRBV27; j_call: TRBJ2-3; cdr3_length: 14; cdr3_nt: TGTGCCAGCACCTTAGCGGGAAGCACAGATACGCAGTATTTT; cdr3_aa: CASTLAGSTDTQYF
d_call: TRBD1; clone_size: NA; v_call: TRBV7-9; j_call: TRBJ1-1; cdr3_length: 14; cdr3_nt: TGTGCCAGCAGGGAGACAGGGACCAACACTGAAGCTTTCTTT; cdr3_aa: CASRETGTNTEAFF
d_call: TRBD1; clone_size: NA; v_call: TRBV6-5; j_call: TRBJ2-7; cdr3_length: 13; cdr3_nt: TGTGCCAGCAGTGGGACAGGGATCGACGAGCAGTACTTC; cdr3_aa: CASSGTGIDEQYF
d_call: TRBD1; clone_size: NA; v_call: TRBV15; j_call: TRBJ1-1; cdr3_length: 14; cdr3_nt: TGTGCCACCAGCGGGGGGGACAGCCTGATAAGAGCTTTCTTT; cdr3_aa: CATSGGDSLIRAFF
d_call: NA; clone_size: NA; v_call: TRBV7-9; j_call: TRBJ1-1; cdr3_length: 11; cdr3_nt: TGTGCCAGCAGGCGGTCCCCTGAAGCTTTCTTT; cdr3_aa: CASRRSPEAFF
d_call: TRBD2; clone_size: NA; v_call: TRBV4-1; j_call: TRBJ2-5; cdr3_length: 14; cdr3_nt: TGCGCCAGCAGCCTTCTAGCGGGAGAAGAGACCCAGTACTTC; cdr3_aa: CASSLLAGEETQYF
d_call: TRBD1; clone_size: NA; v_call: TRBV4-3; j_call: TRBJ1-1; cdr3_length: 16; cdr3_nt: TGCGCCAGCAGCCAAGAGACAGGGTTGGGAGGTACTGAAGCTTTCTTT; cdr3_aa: CASSQETGLGGTEAFF
d_call: NA; clone_size: NA; v_call: TRBV2; j_call: TRBJ1-2; cdr3_length: 13; cdr3_nt: TGTGCCAGCAGTCCAGGGGTAGACTATGGCTACACCTTC; cdr3_aa: CASSPGVDYGYTF
d_call: NA; clone_size: NA; v_call: TRBV27; j_call: TRBJ2-4; cdr3_length: 15; cdr3_nt: TGTGCCAGCAGTTTCGGGGTGGATCCCAAAAACATTCAGTACTTC; cdr3_aa: CASSFGVDPKNIQYF
d_call: NA; clone_size: few; v_call: TRBV2; j_call: TRBJ1-5; cdr3_length: 13; cdr3_nt: TGTGCCAGCAGTGATTGGGGGAATCAGCCCCAGCATTTT; cdr3_aa: CASSDWGNQPQHF
d_call: NA; clone_size: NA; v_call: TRBV9; j_call: TRBJ2-3; cdr3_length: 16; cdr3_nt: TGTGCCAGCAGCGTAGACGGGCAGGCCCGCACAGATACGCAGTATTTT; cdr3_aa: CASSVDGQARTDTQYF
d_call: NA; clone_size: few; v_call: TRBV9; j_call: TRBJ2-1; cdr3_length: 13; cdr3_nt: TGTGCCAGCAGCGTAACGGGGTCCAATGAGCAGTTCTTC; cdr3_aa: CASSVTGSNEQFF
d_call: NA; clone_size: NA; v_call: TRBV5-1; j_call: TRBJ2-7; cdr3_length: 16; cdr3_nt: TGCGCCAGCAGCGCCTGGGGTTCGAGATCTCCCTACGAGCAGTACTTC; cdr3_aa: CASSAWGSRSPYEQYF
d_call: NA; clone_size: NA; v_call: TRBV5-5; j_call: TRBJ2-7; cdr3_length: 12; cdr3_nt: TGTGCCAGCAGCTTTGACGGGTACGAGCAGTACTTC; cdr3_aa: CASSFDGYEQYF
d_call: NA; clone_size: NA; v_call: TRBV6-5; j_call: TRBJ1-1; cdr3_length: 13; cdr3_nt: TGTGCCAGCGGAGGGAACCTGAACACTGAAGCTTTCTTT; cdr3_aa: CASGGNLNTEAFF
d_call: NA; clone_size: NA; v_call: TRBV7-8; j_call: TRBJ2-2; cdr3_length: 14; cdr3_nt: TGTGCCAGCAGCTCCGGGGACGGCACCGGGGAGCTGTTTTTT; cdr3_aa: CASSSGDGTGELFF
d_call: NA; clone_size: NA; v_call: TRBV4-1; j_call: TRBJ1-1; cdr3_length: 14; cdr3_nt: TGCGCCAGCAGCCAGGATGATGAGAGGACTGAAGCTTTCTTT; cdr3_aa: CASSQDDERTEAFF
d_call: TRBD1; clone_size: NA; v_call: TRBV7-9; j_call: TRBJ2-3; cdr3_length: 14; cdr3_nt: TGTGCCAGCAGCTTCGTGGACAGGACAGATACGCAGTATTTT; cdr3_aa: CASSFVDRTDTQYF
d_call: NA; clone_size: NA; v_call: TRBV23-1; j_call: TRBJ2-3; cdr3_length: 16; cdr3_nt: TGCGCCAGCAGTCATTCGACACAGGGCCGCACAGATACGCAGTATTTT; cdr3_aa: CASSHSTQGRTDTQYF
d_call: TRBD1; clone_size: NA; v_call: TRBV19; j_call: TRBJ1-5; cdr3_length: 15; cdr3_nt: TGTGCCAGTAGTAGGACCGGGACAGGGATCACCCCCCAGCATTTT; cdr3_aa: CASSRTGTGITPQHF
d_call: TRBD1; clone_size: few; v_call: TRBV7-2; j_call: TRBJ2-5; cdr3_length: 17; cdr3_nt: TGTGCCAGCAGCTCCCGACAGGGGAGGATGGACCAAGAGACCCAGTACTTC; cdr3_aa: CASSSRQGRMDQETQYF
d_call: NA; clone_size: NA; v_call: TRBV27; j_call: TRBJ2-1; cdr3_length: 15; cdr3_nt: TGTGCCAGCTTTAGGGCAGGGAGCTCCTACAATGAGCAGTTCTTC; cdr3_aa: CASFRAGSSYNEQFF
d_call: NA; clone_size: NA; v_call: TRBV7-9; j_call: TRBJ2-1; cdr3_length: 13; cdr3_nt: TGTGCCAGCAGCTTAGATTGGCGGCTTGAGCAGTTCTTC; cdr3_aa: CASSLDWRLEQFF
d_call: TRBD2; clone_size: NA; v_call: TRBV28; j_call: TRBJ2-3; cdr3_length: 16; cdr3_nt: TGTGCCAGCAGTTCACGACTAGCGGGGAGCACAGATACGCAGTATTTT; cdr3_aa: CASSSRLAGSTDTQYF
d_call: NA; clone_size: NA; v_call: TRBV11-3; j_call: TRBJ1-1; cdr3_length: 13; cdr3_nt: TGTGCCAGCAGCTTAGGGAGGAACACTGAAGCTTTCTTT; cdr3_aa: CASSLGRNTEAFF
d_call: TRBD2; clone_size: NA; v_call: TRBV4-1; j_call: TRBJ2-7; cdr3_length: 16; cdr3_nt: TGCGCCAGCAGCCAAGATCTACTAGCGGGGTCCTACGAGCAGTACTTC; cdr3_aa: CASSQDLLAGSYEQYF
d_call: NA; clone_size: NA; v_call: TRBV15; j_call: TRBJ2-7; cdr3_length: 12; cdr3_nt: TGTGCCACCAGTTTGCGAGCCTACGAGCAGTACTTC; cdr3_aa: CATSLRAYEQYF
d_call: NA; clone_size: NA; v_call: TRBV27; j_call: TRBJ2-7; cdr3_length: 13; cdr3_nt: TGTGCCAGCAGTTTACTAGCGACCTACGAGCAGTACTTC; cdr3_aa: CASSLLATYEQYF
d_call: TRBD2; clone_size: NA; v_call: TRBV19; j_call: TRBJ2-1; cdr3_length: 12; cdr3_nt: TGTGCCAGTAGTAGCGGGAGTTATGAGCAGTTCTTC; cdr3_aa: CASSSGSYEQFF
d_call: NA; clone_size: NA; v_call: TRBV19; j_call: TRBJ1-5; cdr3_length: 16; cdr3_nt: TGTGCCAGTAGGTCAGGGACACCCTATAGCAATCAGCCCCAGCATTTT; cdr3_aa: CASRSGTPYSNQPQHF
d_call: TRBD2; clone_size: NA; v_call: TRBV7-3; j_call: TRBJ2-2; cdr3_length: 18; cdr3_nt: TGTGCCAGCAGCTTAATCCCCCTAGCGGGGACGAACACCGGGGAGCTGTTTTTT; cdr3_aa: CASSLIPLAGTNTGELFF
d_call: NA; clone_size: NA; v_call: TRBV21-1; j_call: TRBJ1-1; cdr3_length: 17; cdr3_nt: TGTGCCAGCAGCGCCCGAACGCCGGGACACGATAAGACTGAAGCTTTCTTT; cdr3_aa: CASSARTPGHDKTEAFF
d_call: NA; clone_size: NA; v_call: TRBV5-6; j_call: TRBJ2-5; cdr3_length: 17; cdr3_nt: TGTGCCAGCAGCGGGAGGCTACAGGGTATTTACCAAGAGACCCAGTACTTC; cdr3_aa: CASSGRLQGIYQETQYF
d_call: NA; clone_size: NA; v_call: TRBV28; j_call: TRBJ1-4; cdr3_length: 17; cdr3_nt: TGTGCCAGCAGTTTGGAAGGGTTGGCTTACGGTAATGAAAAACTGTTTTTT; cdr3_aa: CASSLEGLAYGNEKLFF
d_call: NA; clone_size: NA; v_call: TRBV6-4; j_call: TRBJ2-2; cdr3_length: 14; cdr3_nt: TGTGCCAGCAGTGACGAGGCCCGGGGAGGGGAGCTGTTTTTT; cdr3_aa: CASSDEARGGELFF
d_call: NA; clone_size: NA; v_call: TRBV19; j_call: TRBJ2-1; cdr3_length: 10; cdr3_nt: TGTGCCAGTATACAGGGTGAGCAGTTCTTC; cdr3_aa: CASIQGEQFF
d_call: NA; clone_size: once; v_call: TRBV7-9; j_call: TRBJ1-4; cdr3_length: 12; cdr3_nt: TGTGCCAGCAGCTTATGGAACGAAAAACTGTTTTTT; cdr3_aa: CASSLWNEKLFF
d_call: NA; clone_size: NA; v_call: TRBV6-4; j_call: TRBJ2-2; cdr3_length: 14; cdr3_nt: TGTGCCAGCAGTGGACAAGCCAACACCGGGGAGCTGTTTTTT; cdr3_aa: CASSGQANTGELFF
d_call: NA; clone_size: NA; v_call: TRBV6-1; j_call: TRBJ2-3; cdr3_length: 14; cdr3_nt: TGTGCCAGCAGTCGTTCAGGACGCACAGATACGCAGTATTTT; cdr3_aa: CASSRSGRTDTQYF
d_call: NA; clone_size: once; v_call: TRBV7-3; j_call: TRBJ1-1; cdr3_length: 13; cdr3_nt: TGTGCCAGCAGCTTAATGGTCTGGGGGGAGGCTTTCTTT; cdr3_aa: CASSLMVWGEAFF
d_call: TRBD1; clone_size: NA; v_call: TRBV9; j_call: TRBJ1-2; cdr3_length: 16; cdr3_nt: TGTGCCAGCAGCGCCCGGGACAGGACCAGTTCCTATGGCTACACCTTC; cdr3_aa: CASSARDRTSSYGYTF
d_call: TRBD2; clone_size: NA; v_call: TRBV19; j_call: TRBJ2-7; cdr3_length: 13; cdr3_nt: TGTGCCAGTCGGCTAGCGGGAGACTACGAGCAGTACTTC; cdr3_aa: CASRLAGDYEQYF
d_call: TRBD1; clone_size: NA; v_call: TRBV2; j_call: TRBJ2-2; cdr3_length: 16; cdr3_nt: TGTGCCAGCATTAGGACAGGGATGGCCAACACCGGGGAGCTGTTTTTT; cdr3_aa: CASIRTGMANTGELFF
d_call: NA; clone_size: NA; v_call: TRBV11-1; j_call: TRBJ2-5; cdr3_length: 17; cdr3_nt: TGTGCCAGCAGCTTATCCCACCGACACACGTACCAAGAGACCCAGTACTTC; cdr3_aa: CASSLSHRHTYQETQYF
d_call: NA; clone_size: once; v_call: TRBV7-8; j_call: TRBJ1-2; cdr3_length: 13; cdr3_nt: TGTGCCAGCAGTGAAATAGGGGGGTATGGCTACACCTTC; cdr3_aa: CASSEIGGYGYTF
d_call: NA; clone_size: NA; v_call: TRBV28; j_call: TRBJ1-5; cdr3_length: 14; cdr3_nt: TGTGCCAGCAGTTTTGCGTCAGGGCGTCAGCCCCAGCATTTT; cdr3_aa: CASSFASGRQPQHF